This T cell receptor beta chain stems from a study of identical twins (TCRdb year 2016). Context from the whole study: To test whether fetal clonotypes persist, the study used deep sequencing on TCR alpha and beta repertoires from monozygotic twins, unrelated adults of various ages, and cord blood. To rule out contamination, replicate twin experiments were performed at different times with different library preparation protocols. Paper-wide results and their limitations: Abundant cord blood beta clonotypes had fewer insertions, young adult naive repertoires showed a similar but weaker trend, and memory repertoires showed no such trend. Zero-insertion analyses could be partly confounded by invariant T cells such as MAIT and iNKT, though diverse VJ usage argued against such confounding for most clonotypes. Conclusions relied on cross-sectional statistical analysis, since the same donors could not be followed over many years. Out-of-frame TCR alpha sharing in monozygotic twins was systematically underestimated by recombination models, whereas sharing between unrelated individuals was in agreement with the recombination models. Excess twin sharing in beta out-of-frame sequences was weaker because fewer shared sequences lowered the signal-to-noise ratio. Out-of-frame TCR alpha sequences shared between twins showed an excess of low generation-probability sequences compared with coincidental sharing between unrelated individuals.

Receptor libraries were prepared by 5' RACE. Sequenced on an Illumina HiSeq 2000. Template switching added a universal primer binding site, and the final cDNA carried a unique molecular identifier that allowed TCR cDNA molecules to be counted accurately. Specific primers in the conserved constant-segment region were used to synthesize first-strand cDNA for TCR alpha and beta chains. To control for contamination, every cDNA library was double barcoded, receiving both a SMART-Mk sample barcode and Illumina barcodes. TruSeq adapter sequences, together with Illumina sample barcodes, were added in two successive PCR steps. Sequencing of the TCR alpha and beta cDNA libraries was done on the Illumina HiSeq platform using custom primers. Per the source publication's procedure: Raw reads were processed with MiGEC to extract unique molecular identifiers, and MiXCR was used to determine CDR3 positions. For each individual, recombination models were inferred using an EM algorithm with the repgenHMM and IGoR tools. Shared clonotypes were analyzed with the tcR package in R, and sharing was normalized by the product of cloneset sizes. To study raw recombination without the effects of thymic and clonal selection, out-of-frame nonproductive sequences were analyzed. TCRdb itself trimmed the public reads at Q25 with fastp, ran MiXCR and retained productive beta chains. Each CDR3 protein gets just one entry, which takes the most common genes and DNA from the rows behind it. In this record, the V and J calls reflect TCRdb's handling and not the investigators' own analysis. The table for this sample lists fewer than 900,000 distinct CDR3 sequences; 15% to 20% of them were counted only once. Of the sample, 13% falls within the top ten clones.

Every donor in the study was a healthy Caucasian. Three pairs of female monozygotic twins, all aged roughly 18 to 29 years, were included in the twin cohort. Peripheral blood mononuclear cells were the source from which RNA for the TCR libraries was isolated. Regarding this clonotype: There is no known antigen for this receptor. The record has no base qualities; no much larger clone is one base away.

V is trimmed back by 5 bases and J by 5 bases, and the junction contains 6 bases that no gene match accounts for. The CDR3 covers 14 residues, taking in both the cysteine and the phenylalanine. This entry keeps only the CDR3 DNA: 42 bases, framed from base 1. These data were also filed under a second study, of T cells expressing NK-cell markers. That second publication adds: Three sorted T-cell subsets (CD3+CD56+NKG2C+, CD3+CD56+NKG2C- and CD3+CD56-NKG2C+) from several donors had their TCR beta-chain repertoires profiled. Among the eight sequenced donors, only one was HCMV-seronegative, while the other seven were HCMV-seropositive. To restrict sorting to alphabetaTCR-expressing T cells, an anti-gammadeltaTCR antibody was added in several experiments. For roughly 6 donors, the dominant CD3+CD56+NKG2C+ clonotypes were among the top 10 CD8+ clonotypes and accounted for 1.0-7.0% of CD8+ T cells. Those dominant clonotypes were again the most abundant among CD3+CD56-NKG2C+ cells in a few donors, at about 28.3-60.1%. Whether the expanded NKG2C-expressing T cell clones were specific for HCMV antigens remained unclear. All eight donors whose samples were sequenced were randomly selected healthy volunteers, three of them men and five women. A commercial ELISA kit detecting HCMV-specific IgG in serum was used to determine HCMV serostatus. For roughly six donors, bulk peripheral blood T-cell repertoires were also sequenced from unsorted PBMC. Reads were demultiplexed and grouped by UMI with MIGEC, and clonotypes were assembled and quantified with MiTCR. To exclude erroneous sequences, any TCR cDNA sequence not supported by at least two reads was discarded. The tcR package was used for downstream repertoire analysis, and clonotypes were matched between fractions using CDR3 nucleotide sequence together with V segment. VDJmatch was used to annotate antigen specificity against VDJdb, with one amino acid substitution in CDR3 allowed.

Material: PBMCs. The TCR comes from a woman between 18 and 30 years old in good health. The rearrangement joined TRBV12-3 or TRBV12-4 to TRBJ1-2; 9 bases in the middle match TRBD1. The DNA reads TGTGCCAGCAGTATACAGGGGGCATTGTATGGCTACACCTTC. Its protein reads: CASSIQGALYGYTF.